These T cell receptor beta chains were read from a single sample in a study of CD8+ T cells in alopecia areata. Sequenced by immunoSEQ multiplex PCR; TCRdb stores in-frame clones only, minus some. This sample has about 170,000 clones, with 67% found just once. This sample comprised CD8+ T cells sorted from blood, obtained at week 0. The receptors stem from a human donor with alopecia areata. The conserved cysteine and the conserved F or W are not part of the CDR3 here. Fields, in order: J gene, V gene, CDR3 protein.

TRBJ2-7 TRBV7-9 ASSSGQSSYEQY
TRBJ2-5 TRBV18 ASSATEETQY
TRBJ2-3 TRBV19 ASSNGLAGTDTQY
TRBJ1-5 TRBV19 ASRRGAQPQH
TRBJ2-1 TRBV4-1 ASRTSGGAWDEQF
TRBJ2-2 TRBV30 AWTLNTGELF
TRBJ2-1 TRBV7-2 ASSLRQGSYNEQF
TRBJ2-7 TRBV2 ASEVFSYEQY
TRBJ2-7 TRBV5-1 ASSLASGFRYEQY
TRBJ1-2 TRBV30 AYRQGNYGYT
TRBJ2-2 TRBV29-1 SAAGDGGELF
TRBJ1-1 TRBV29-1 SVPFWPGDRGEVENTEAF
TRBJ2-5 TRBV4-1 ASSQDSQTQY
TRBJ1-2 TRBV7-9 ASSLGGRGYT
TRBJ2-7 TRBV5-1 ASSLELADEQY